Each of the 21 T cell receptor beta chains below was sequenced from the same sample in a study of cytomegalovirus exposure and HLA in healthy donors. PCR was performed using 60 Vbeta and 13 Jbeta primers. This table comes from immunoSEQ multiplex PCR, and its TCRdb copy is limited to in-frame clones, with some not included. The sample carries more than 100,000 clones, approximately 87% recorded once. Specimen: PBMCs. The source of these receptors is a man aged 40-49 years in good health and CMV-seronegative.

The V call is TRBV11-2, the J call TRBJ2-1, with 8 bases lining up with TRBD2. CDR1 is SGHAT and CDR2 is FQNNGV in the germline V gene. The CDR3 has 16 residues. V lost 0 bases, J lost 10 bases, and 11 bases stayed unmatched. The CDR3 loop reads CASSLDGGGGLREQFF. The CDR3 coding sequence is TGTGCCAGCAGCTTAGATGGTGGCGGGGGGCTTCGGGAGCAGTTCTTC.

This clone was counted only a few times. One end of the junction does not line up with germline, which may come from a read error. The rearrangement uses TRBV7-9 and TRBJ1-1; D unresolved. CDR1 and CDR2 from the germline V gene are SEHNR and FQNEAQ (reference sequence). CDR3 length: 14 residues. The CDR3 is CSSSRTVGGTEAFF. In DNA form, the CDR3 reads TGTTCCAGCAGCAGAACGGTGGGCGGGACTGAAGCTTTCTTT.

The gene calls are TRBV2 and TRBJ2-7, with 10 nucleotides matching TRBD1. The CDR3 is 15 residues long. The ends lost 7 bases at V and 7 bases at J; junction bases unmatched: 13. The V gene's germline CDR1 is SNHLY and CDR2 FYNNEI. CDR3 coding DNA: TGTGCCAGCACTAGGACAGGGGGGTCCCGTAATGAGCAGTACTTC. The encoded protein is CASTRTGGSRNEQYF.

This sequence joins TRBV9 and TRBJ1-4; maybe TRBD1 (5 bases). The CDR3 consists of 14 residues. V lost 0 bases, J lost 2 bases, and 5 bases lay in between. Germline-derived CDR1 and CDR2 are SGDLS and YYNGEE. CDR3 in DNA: TGTGCCAGCAGCGTAGAGGGGACTAATGAAAAACTGTTTTTT. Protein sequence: CASSVEGTNEKLFF.

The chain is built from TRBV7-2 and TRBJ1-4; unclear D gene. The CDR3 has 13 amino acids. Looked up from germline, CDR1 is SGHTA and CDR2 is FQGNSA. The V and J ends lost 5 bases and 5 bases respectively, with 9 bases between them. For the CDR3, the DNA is TGTGCCAGCAGCCCGGGAACAAATGAAAAACTGTTTTTT. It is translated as CASSPGTNEKLFF.

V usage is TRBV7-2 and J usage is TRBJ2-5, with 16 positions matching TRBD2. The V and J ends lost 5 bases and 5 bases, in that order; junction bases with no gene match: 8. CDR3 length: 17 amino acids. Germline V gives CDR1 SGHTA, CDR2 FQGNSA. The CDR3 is CASSQGGGLAGGETQYF. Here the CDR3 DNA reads TGTGCCAGCAGCCAGGGGGGGGGACTAGCGGGAGGGGAGACCCAGTACTTC.

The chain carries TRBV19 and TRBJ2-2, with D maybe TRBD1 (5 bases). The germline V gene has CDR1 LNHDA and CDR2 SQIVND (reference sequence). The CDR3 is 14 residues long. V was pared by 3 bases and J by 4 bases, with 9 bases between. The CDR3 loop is CASSIQGLTGELFF. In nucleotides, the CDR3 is TGTGCCAGTAGTATTCAGGGCCTCACCGGGGAGCTGTTTTTT.

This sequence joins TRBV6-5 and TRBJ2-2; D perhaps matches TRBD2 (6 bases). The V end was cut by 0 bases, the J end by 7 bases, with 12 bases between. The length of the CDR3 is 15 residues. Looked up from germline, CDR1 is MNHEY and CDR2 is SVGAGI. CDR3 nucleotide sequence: TGTGCCAGCAGTTACTCCCCGGTGGGGGGCGGGGAGCTGTTTTTT. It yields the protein CASSYSPVGGGELFF.

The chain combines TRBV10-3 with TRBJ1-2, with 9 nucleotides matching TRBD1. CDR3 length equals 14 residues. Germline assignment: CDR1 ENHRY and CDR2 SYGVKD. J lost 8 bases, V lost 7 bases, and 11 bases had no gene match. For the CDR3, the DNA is TGTGCCATCACTCAGGACAGGGGCGCGACAGGCTACACCTTC. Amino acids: CAITQDRGATGYTF.

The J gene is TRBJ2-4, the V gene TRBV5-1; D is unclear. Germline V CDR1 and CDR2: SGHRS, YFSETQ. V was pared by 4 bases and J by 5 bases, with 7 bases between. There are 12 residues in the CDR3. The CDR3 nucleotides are TGCGCCAGCAGCCTAGACCAAAACATTCAGTACTTC. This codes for CASSLDQNIQYF.

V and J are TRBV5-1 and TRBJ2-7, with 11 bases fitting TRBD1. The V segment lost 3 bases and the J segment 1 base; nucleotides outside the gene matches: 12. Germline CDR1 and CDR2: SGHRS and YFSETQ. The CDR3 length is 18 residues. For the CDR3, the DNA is TGCGCCAGCAGCTCACCTCGGGGGACAGGGGGTTTTTCCTACGAGCAGTACTTC. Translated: CASSSPRGTGGFSYEQYF.

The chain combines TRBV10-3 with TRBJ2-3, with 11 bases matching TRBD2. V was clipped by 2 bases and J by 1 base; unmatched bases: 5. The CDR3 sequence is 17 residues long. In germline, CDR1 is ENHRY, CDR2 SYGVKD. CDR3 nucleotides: TGTGCCATCAGTGAGGGTGCTAGCGGGGGGCGCACAGATACGCAGTATTTT. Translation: CAISEGASGGRTDTQYF.

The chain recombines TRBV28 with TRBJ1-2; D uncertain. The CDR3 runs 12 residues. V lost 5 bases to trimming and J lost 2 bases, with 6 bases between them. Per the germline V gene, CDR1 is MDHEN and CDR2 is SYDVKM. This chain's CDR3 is CASSQANYGYTF. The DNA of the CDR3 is TGTGCCAGCAGTCAGGCAAACTATGGCTACACCTTC.

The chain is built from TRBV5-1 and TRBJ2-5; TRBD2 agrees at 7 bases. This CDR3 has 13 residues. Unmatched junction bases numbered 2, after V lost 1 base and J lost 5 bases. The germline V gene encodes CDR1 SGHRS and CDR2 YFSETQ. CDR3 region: CASSLTGGETQYF. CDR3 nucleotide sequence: TGCGCCAGCAGCTTGACCGGGGGGGAGACCCAGTACTTC.

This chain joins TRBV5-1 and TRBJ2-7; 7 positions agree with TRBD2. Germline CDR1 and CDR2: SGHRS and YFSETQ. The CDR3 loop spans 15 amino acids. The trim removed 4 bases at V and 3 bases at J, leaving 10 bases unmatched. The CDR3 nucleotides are TGCGCCAGCAGCGTCGGGGCTAGCGGATACTACGAGCAGTACTTC. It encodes CASSVGASGYYEQYF. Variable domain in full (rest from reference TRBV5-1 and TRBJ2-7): KAGVTQTPRYLIKTRGQQVTLSCSPISGHRSVSWYQQTPGQGLQFLFEYFSETQRNKGNFPGRFSGRQFSNSRSEMNVSTLELGDSALYLCASSVGASGYYEQYFGPGTRLTVT.

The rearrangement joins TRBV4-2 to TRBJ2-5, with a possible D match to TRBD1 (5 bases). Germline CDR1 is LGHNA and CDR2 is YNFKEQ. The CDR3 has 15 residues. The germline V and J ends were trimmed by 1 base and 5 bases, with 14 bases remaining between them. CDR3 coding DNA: TGTGCCAGCAGCCAAGTCGCCAGGGCAGGGGAGACCCAGTACTTC. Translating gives CASSQVARAGETQYF.

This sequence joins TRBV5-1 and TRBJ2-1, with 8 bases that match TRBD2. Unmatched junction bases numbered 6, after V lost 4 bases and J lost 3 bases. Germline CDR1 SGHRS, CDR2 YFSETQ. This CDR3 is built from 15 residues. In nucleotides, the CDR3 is TGCGCCAGCAGCCTCGGACTAGCTAACTACAATGAGCAGTTCTTC. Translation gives CASSLGLANYNEQFF.

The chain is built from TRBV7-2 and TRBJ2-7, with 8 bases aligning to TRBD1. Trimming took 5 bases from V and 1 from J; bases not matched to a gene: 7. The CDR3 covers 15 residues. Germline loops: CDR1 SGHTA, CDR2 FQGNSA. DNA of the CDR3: TGTGCCAGCAGCATCCGGGACAGGCCTTCCTACGAGCAGTACTTC. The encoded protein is CASSIRDRPSYEQYF. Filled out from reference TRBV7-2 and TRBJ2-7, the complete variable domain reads GAGVSQSPSNKVTEKGKDVELRCDPISGHTALYWYRQSLGQGLEFLIYFQGNSAPDKSGLPSDRFSAERTGGSVSTLTIQRTQQEDSAVYLCASSIRDRPSYEQYFGPGTRLTVT.

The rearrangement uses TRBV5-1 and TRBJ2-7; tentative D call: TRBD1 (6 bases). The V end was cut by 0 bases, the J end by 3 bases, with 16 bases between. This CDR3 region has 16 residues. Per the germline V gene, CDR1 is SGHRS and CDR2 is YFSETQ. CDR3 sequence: CASSLVDQKTGYEQYF. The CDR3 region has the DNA TGCGCCAGCAGCTTGGTAGATCAGAAGACAGGCTACGAGCAGTACTTC.

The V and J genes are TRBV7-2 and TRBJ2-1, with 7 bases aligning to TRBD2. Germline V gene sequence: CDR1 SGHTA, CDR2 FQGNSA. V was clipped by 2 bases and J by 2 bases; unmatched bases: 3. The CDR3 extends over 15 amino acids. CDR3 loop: CASSLSGIPYNEQFF. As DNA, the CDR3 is TGTGCCAGCAGCTTAAGCGGGATTCCCTACAATGAGCAGTTCTTC.

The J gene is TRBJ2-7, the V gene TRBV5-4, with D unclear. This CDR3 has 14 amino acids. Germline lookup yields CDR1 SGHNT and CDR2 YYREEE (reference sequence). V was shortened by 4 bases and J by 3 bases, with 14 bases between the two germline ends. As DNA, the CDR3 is TGTGCCAGCAGCATGTCTTCGCGGAGCTACGAGCAGTACTTC. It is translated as CASSMSSRSYEQYF.